This T cell receptor beta chain appears in the sequencing data of a study of blood T cell repertoires in COVID-19. Only in-frame clones appear in the TCRdb table, and some are missing; sequencing was by immunoSEQ multiplex PCR. Of 150,000 or so clones listed, around 80% are singletons. Self-reported history from a screening survey and questionnaire set each donor's cohort. Unmatched junction bases numbered 8, after V lost 4 bases and J lost 4 bases. Looked up from germline, CDR1 is LGHDT and CDR2 is YNNKEL (reference sequence). The CDR3 contains 17 residues. The sequenced sample consisted of PBMCs or T cells enriched from blood (not recorded which). The source of this sequence is a man in his forties who had recovered from COVID-19. This chain connects TRBV3-1 (or the pseudogene TRBV3-2) to TRBJ1-3, with TRBD1 matching over 12 bases. CDR3 amino acids: CASSLPGQGARGNTIYF. DNA for the CDR3: TGTGCCAGCAGCCTCCCGGGACAGGGGGCGCGAGGAAACACCATATATTTT.